This record covers a single T cell receptor beta chain. These data come from a study of blood T cell repertoires in COVID-19. Study-wide background: Acute and convalescent COVID-19 specimens originated in the United States, Italy and Spain. T cells, B-cell-depleted T cells, or PBMCs supplied cDNA or gDNA.

The CDR3 has 17 amino acids. Per the germline V gene, CDR1 is LNHDA and CDR2 is SQIVND (reference sequence). Trimming removed 0 bases at V and 3 bases at J, with 14 bases between. In the authors' workflow: By means of reference gene primer amplification, nucleated cell counts were estimated. TCRdb's table, derived via immunoSEQ multiplex PCR, lists solely in-frame clones and lacks some. V, J and clone size were drawn from that table, and D and trimming were deduced from the DNA. Of under 75,000 clones listed, 65% to 90% are singletons. The rearrangement links TRBV19 to TRBJ1-4; D possibly corresponds to TRBD1 (5 bases). This receptor was identified in a woman of 80 years or more with active or convalescent COVID-19. Sequencing was performed on peripheral blood. The chain's CDR3 is CASSIDGLGLANEKLFF. The CDR3, as DNA: TGTGCCAGTAGTATAGATGGGTTGGGACTGGCTAATGAAAAACTGTTTTTT.